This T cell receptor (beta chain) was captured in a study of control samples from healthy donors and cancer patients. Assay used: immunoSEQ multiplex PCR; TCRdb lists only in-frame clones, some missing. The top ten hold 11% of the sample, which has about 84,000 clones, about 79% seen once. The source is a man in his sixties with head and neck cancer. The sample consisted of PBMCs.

CDR3 amino acids: CASSLETDSNYGYTF. CDR3 nucleotides: TGTGCCAGCAGTTTAGAAACGGACAGCAACTATGGCTACACCTTC. The J gene is TRBJ1-2, the V gene TRBV28, with D perhaps matching TRBD1 (6 bases). Trimming cost V 2 bases and J 2 bases, with 12 bases left between them. Germline-derived CDR1 and CDR2 are MDHEN and SYDVKM. The CDR3 is made up of 15 amino acids.